Listed below are T cell receptor beta chains from one sample, sequenced in a study of T cell repertoires in cytomegalovirus infection. A single record per CDR3 protein comes from TCRdb applying MiXCR to the reads. In the table there are more than 150,000 distinct CDR3 sequences, about 25% of which are singletons. The sequenced material came from PBMCs. These receptors were collected from a human donor in good health (CMV status not recorded). Some clones in this sample may be carry-over from other donors' samples. CDR3s include the opening cysteine and the closing phenylalanine or tryptophan. A D gene is named only where the DNA matches it firmly. Clone size is given for some rows only: seen once, a few or many times, or a class if the clone is expanded.

CDR3nt: TGTGCCAGCAGCATTGACAGACCGGCCTATAATTCACCCCTCCACTTT; CDR3aa: CASSIDRPAYNSPLHF; v_gene: TRBV11-2; j_gene: TRBJ1-6; d_gene: .; abundance: many
CDR3nt: TGTGCCAGCAGTGCCCAGGGTGGCCCCTACGAGCAGTACTTC; CDR3aa: CASSAQGGPYEQYF; v_gene: TRBV6-1; j_gene: TRBJ2-7; d_gene: .; abundance: few
CDR3nt: TGTGCTAGTGGTCCCCGTTCTGTGGCTAGCGGTTACACAGATACGCAGTATTTT; CDR3aa: CASGPRSVASGYTDTQYF; v_gene: TRBV12-5; j_gene: TRBJ2-3; d_gene: TRBD2; abundance: .
CDR3nt: TGTGCCAGCAGCTTAACCCCGAGGGGAGATACGCAGTATTTT; CDR3aa: CASSLTPRGDTQYF; v_gene: TRBV11-2; j_gene: TRBJ2-3; d_gene: .; abundance: many
CDR3nt: TGCGCCAGCAGCTGGGGGACTAGCGGGAGTATGGATTACGAGACCCAGTACTTC; CDR3aa: CASSWGTSGSMDYETQYF; v_gene: TRBV5-1; j_gene: TRBJ2-5; d_gene: TRBD2; abundance: .
CDR3nt: TGCAGTGCTAGAGATAGACTAGCGGGGGTCGAGACCCAGTACTTC; CDR3aa: CSARDRLAGVETQYF; v_gene: TRBV20-1; j_gene: TRBJ2-5; d_gene: TRBD2; abundance: .
CDR3nt: TGTGCCTGGAGAGGGCTGAACACTGAAGCTTTCTTT; CDR3aa: CAWRGLNTEAFF; v_gene: TRBV30; j_gene: TRBJ1-1; d_gene: .; abundance: few
CDR3nt: TGTGCCAGCAGCTCTCCCGACAGGGGCGACGAGCAGTACTTC; CDR3aa: CASSSPDRGDEQYF; v_gene: TRBV7-2; j_gene: TRBJ2-7; d_gene: TRBD1; abundance: many
CDR3nt: TGTGCCAGCAGCACTAGCGGGACTAGCACAGATACGCAGTATTTT; CDR3aa: CASSTSGTSTDTQYF; v_gene: TRBV28; j_gene: TRBJ2-3; d_gene: TRBD2; abundance: few
CDR3nt: TGTGCCTGGAGTCGACAGGGGGAACGCAATGAGCAGTTCTTC; CDR3aa: CAWSRQGERNEQFF; v_gene: TRBV30; j_gene: TRBJ2-1; d_gene: TRBD1; abundance: .
CDR3nt: TGTGCCAGCAGCTTGGGACACCGTATCTCTGGAAACACCATATATTTT; CDR3aa: CASSLGHRISGNTIYF; v_gene: TRBV5-5; j_gene: TRBJ1-3; d_gene: .; abundance: once
CDR3nt: TGTGCCAGCAGCCCCGGGATTAACAGGGTCCAAGAGACCCAGTACTTC; CDR3aa: CASSPGINRVQETQYF; v_gene: TRBV7-9; j_gene: TRBJ2-5; d_gene: .; abundance: few
CDR3nt: TGTGCCAGCAGCCCGACTAGCGGGAGATTCTACAATGAGCAGTTCTTC; CDR3aa: CASSPTSGRFYNEQFF; v_gene: TRBV28; j_gene: TRBJ2-1; d_gene: TRBD2; abundance: .
CDR3nt: TGTGCCAGCAGTTATTCCGGGACAGGGGGGGGGACCGGGGAGCTGTTTTTT; CDR3aa: CASSYSGTGGGTGELFF; v_gene: TRBV6-5; j_gene: TRBJ2-2; d_gene: TRBD1; abundance: .
CDR3nt: TGTGCCAGCACTTCGACAGCCTATAATTCACCCCTCCACTTT; CDR3aa: CASTSTAYNSPLHF; v_gene: TRBV28; j_gene: TRBJ1-6; d_gene: .; abundance: .
CDR3nt: TGCAGTGCTAGAGAGGTTACGGCGGGGAGAGGCGGCTACACCTTC; CDR3aa: CSAREVTAGRGGYTF; v_gene: TRBV20-1; j_gene: TRBJ1-2; d_gene: .; abundance: .
CDR3nt: TGTGCCAGCAGCCCGGGACAGGGTTTCTCTGGGGCCAACGTCCTGACTTTC; CDR3aa: CASSPGQGFSGANVLTF; v_gene: TRBV7-9; j_gene: TRBJ2-6; d_gene: TRBD1; abundance: .
CDR3nt: TGTGCCAGCAACGTAGTTAGGGGAGACAATCAGCCCCAGCATTTT; CDR3aa: CASNVVRGDNQPQHF; v_gene: TRBV6-1; j_gene: TRBJ1-5; d_gene: .; abundance: many
CDR3nt: TGTGCCAGCAGTTTCAAGGGCCAGGGCACTGAAGCTTTCTTT; CDR3aa: CASSFKGQGTEAFF; v_gene: TRBV12-3/TRBV12-4; j_gene: TRBJ1-1; d_gene: .; abundance: .
CDR3nt: TGTGCCAGCAGCCCCCGGATGCCCGCCTACGCGGGGGTCTTGGTCGAGCAGTACTTC; CDR3aa: CASSPRMPAYAGVLVEQYF; v_gene: TRBV7-2; j_gene: TRBJ2-7; d_gene: TRBD2; abundance: many
CDR3nt: TGTGCCAGCGCCTTTACTGAAGCTTTCTTT; CDR3aa: CASAFTEAFF; v_gene: TRBV2; j_gene: TRBJ1-1; d_gene: .; abundance: .
CDR3nt: TGTGCCAGCAGCTATACAATAGCGGACCCTTACACGACCTACGAGCAGTACTTC; CDR3aa: CASSYTIADPYTTYEQYF; v_gene: TRBV6-2/TRBV6-3; j_gene: TRBJ2-7; d_gene: .; abundance: .
CDR3nt: TGTGCCAGCAGTGACCGCAGGGGTTACACCGGGGAGCTGTTTTTT; CDR3aa: CASSDRRGYTGELFF; v_gene: TRBV7-2; j_gene: TRBJ2-2; d_gene: .; abundance: many
CDR3nt: TGTGCCAGCAGCTCTCAGAGGGGAGAAAACTATGGCTACACCTTC; CDR3aa: CASSSQRGENYGYTF; v_gene: TRBV7-9; j_gene: TRBJ1-2; d_gene: .; abundance: many
CDR3nt: TGCGCCAGCAGCCCCGGGATCTCTGGAAACACCATATATTTT; CDR3aa: CASSPGISGNTIYF; v_gene: TRBV4-1; j_gene: TRBJ1-3; d_gene: .; abundance: many
CDR3nt: TGTGCCAGCAGTCAGGGGAGCGATGAGCAGTTCTTC; CDR3aa: CASSQGSDEQFF; v_gene: TRBV2; j_gene: TRBJ2-1; d_gene: .; abundance: few
CDR3nt: TGCAGTGCTAGAGATTTGACTAGCGGGAGTCAAGAGACCCAGTACTTC; CDR3aa: CSARDLTSGSQETQYF; v_gene: TRBV20-1; j_gene: TRBJ2-5; d_gene: TRBD2; abundance: .
CDR3nt: TGTGCCAGCAGCAGTATTAGATACAATGAGCAGTTCTTC; CDR3aa: CASSSIRYNEQFF; v_gene: TRBV7-2; j_gene: TRBJ2-1; d_gene: .; abundance: few
CDR3nt: TGTGCCAGCACCAGACAGGGGGCAGGAGGCTACACCTTC; CDR3aa: CASTRQGAGGYTF; v_gene: TRBV7-2; j_gene: TRBJ1-2; d_gene: TRBD1; abundance: many
CDR3nt: TGTGCCAGCAGCCCCGAACAGGGGTTGAATTCACCCCTCCACTTT; CDR3aa: CASSPEQGLNSPLHF; v_gene: TRBV5-6; j_gene: TRBJ1-6; d_gene: TRBD1; abundance: .
CDR3nt: TGTTCCGAGGGAACAGGGAACCCCCAGTATTTC; CDR3aa: CSEGTGNPQYF; v_gene: TRBV6-1; j_gene: TRBJ2-7; d_gene: .; abundance: .
CDR3nt: TGTGCCAGCAGAGACTCTGGGGCCAACGTCCTGACTTTC; CDR3aa: CASRDSGANVLTF; v_gene: TRBV12-3/TRBV12-4; j_gene: TRBJ2-6; d_gene: .; abundance: many
CDR3nt: TGTGCCAGCAGCTTGGACGCCAACCGTCCGGGCTACACCTTC; CDR3aa: CASSLDANRPGYTF; v_gene: TRBV5-4; j_gene: TRBJ1-2; d_gene: .; abundance: few
CDR3nt: TGCAGCGTTGGACAGAACGAGCAGTACTTC; CDR3aa: CSVGQNEQYF; v_gene: TRBV29-1; j_gene: TRBJ2-7; d_gene: .; abundance: few
CDR3nt: TGTGCCAGCAGCCCAGGGAGGAACTATGGCTACACCTTC; CDR3aa: CASSPGRNYGYTF; v_gene: TRBV14; j_gene: TRBJ1-2; d_gene: .; abundance: many
CDR3nt: TGTGCCAGCAGCCAAGGAGGGAACACTGAAGCTTTCTTT; CDR3aa: CASSQGGNTEAFF; v_gene: TRBV14; j_gene: TRBJ1-1; d_gene: .; abundance: few
CDR3nt: TGTGCCAGCAGTTTGGCGGCACCCAACCAAGAGACCCAGTACTTC; CDR3aa: CASSLAAPNQETQYF; v_gene: TRBV28; j_gene: TRBJ2-5; d_gene: .; abundance: once
CDR3nt: TGCAGTGCACCACTCGCGAGACAAGAGACCCAGTACTTC; CDR3aa: CSAPLARQETQYF; v_gene: TRBV20-1; j_gene: TRBJ2-5; d_gene: .; abundance: few
CDR3nt: TGTGCCAGCGCGGGGACGAGGACGGCGGATACGCAGTATTTT; CDR3aa: CASAGTRTADTQYF; v_gene: TRBV7-2; j_gene: TRBJ2-3; d_gene: .; abundance: many
CDR3nt: TGTGCCAGCAGCCCTCAACAGGGGGCCACAGATACGCAGTATTTT; CDR3aa: CASSPQQGATDTQYF; v_gene: TRBV7-2; j_gene: TRBJ2-3; d_gene: TRBD1; abundance: many
CDR3nt: TGTGCCAGCAGCCCCGGGACAACGGGCTCCTACAATGAGCAGTTCTTC; CDR3aa: CASSPGTTGSYNEQFF; v_gene: TRBV7-2; j_gene: TRBJ2-1; d_gene: .; abundance: many
CDR3nt: TGTGCCAGCAGTTTGGCCCTTAGCGGGAGCTCAGATACGCAGTATTTT; CDR3aa: CASSLALSGSSDTQYF; v_gene: TRBV12-3/TRBV12-4; j_gene: TRBJ2-3; d_gene: TRBD2; abundance: .
CDR3nt: TGTGCCACCCAGGGATATGGCTACACCTTC; CDR3aa: CATQGYGYTF; v_gene: TRBV6-2/TRBV6-3; j_gene: TRBJ1-2; d_gene: .; abundance: .
CDR3nt: TGTGCCAGCAGCTTGGTCAGGGGGACTGAAGCTTTCTTT; CDR3aa: CASSLVRGTEAFF; v_gene: TRBV7-9; j_gene: TRBJ1-1; d_gene: TRBD1; abundance: few
CDR3nt: TGTGCCACCAAAGAGGGAGTAAGTTATTCAGATACGCAGTATTTT; CDR3aa: CATKEGVSYSDTQYF; v_gene: TRBV28; j_gene: TRBJ2-3; d_gene: .; abundance: .
CDR3nt: TGTGCCAGCAGTTTAACCCGACAGGGAGGGGTTGCAGATACGCAGTATTTT; CDR3aa: CASSLTRQGGVADTQYF; v_gene: TRBV28; j_gene: TRBJ2-3; d_gene: .; abundance: many
CDR3nt: TGTGCCAGCAGTTTATCCCAGGGTTTTTCACCCCTCCACTTT; CDR3aa: CASSLSQGFSPLHF; v_gene: TRBV28; j_gene: TRBJ1-6; d_gene: .; abundance: .
CDR3nt: TGTGCCAGCAGTTACTCGGGGGGAACAAGTCAGCCCCAGCATTTT; CDR3aa: CASSYSGGTSQPQHF; v_gene: TRBV6-2/TRBV6-3; j_gene: TRBJ1-5; d_gene: .; abundance: .
CDR3nt: TGTGCCATCAAAGCGTCAGCTCGCGAGACCCAGTACTTC; CDR3aa: CAIKASARETQYF; v_gene: TRBV10-3; j_gene: TRBJ2-5; d_gene: .; abundance: .
CDR3nt: TGTGCCAGCAGTGAGGGAAGTCCACCACGCACAGATACGCAGTATTTT; CDR3aa: CASSEGSPPRTDTQYF; v_gene: TRBV2; j_gene: TRBJ2-3; d_gene: .; abundance: .